A single sample gave rise to the 27 T cell receptor beta chains below, sequenced in a study of T cell repertoires in cytomegalovirus infection. Their target antigens are unknown. TCRdb re-derived calls from the reads in MiXCR, one entry per CDR3 protein. This sample has around 750,000 distinct CDR3 sequences, with 32% found just once. The specimen was cultured CD8+ T cells from PBMCs, collected from culture after CMV antigen stimulation. Source of these receptors: a human donor in good health (CMV status not recorded). Some clones in this sample may be carry-over from other donors' samples.

The V gene is TRBV4-1, the J gene TRBJ1-6; D is unclear. CDR1 and CDR2 (germline): MGHRA, YSYEKL. CDR3 length: 15 residues. The ends were cut back, 0 bases at V and 7 bases at J, with 10 bases in the middle. The CDR3, as DNA: TGCGCCAGCAGCCAAGAACCTGGGTTAAATTCACCCCTCCACTTT. This sequence encodes CASSQEPGLNSPLHF.

The chain has TRBV2 and TRBJ2-1; D is ambiguous. CDR1 and CDR2 (germline): SNHLY, FYNNEI. V was cut by 2 bases and J by 0 bases, with 14 bases left in between. This CDR3 region has 17 residues. CDR3 sequence: CASSETPVVSSYNEQFF. The CDR3 DNA sequence: TGTGCCAGCAGTGAAACCCCCGTAGTGAGCTCCTACAATGAGCAGTTCTTC.

In its sample, this clonotype was seen a few times. The chain combines TRBV6-4 with TRBJ2-7; D is undetermined. The CDR3 is made up of 15 amino acids. Germline loops: CDR1 MRHNA, CDR2 SNTAGT. Trimming shortened V by 2 bases and J by 3 bases, and 14 bases separated the two germline ends. This chain's CDR3 is CASSDRTMGYYEQYV. The DNA for the CDR3 is TGTGCCAGCAGTGACCGGACCATGGGGTACTACGAGCAGTACGTC.

CDR3: CASSVPGHLTEAFF. CDR3 coding DNA: TGTGCCAGCAGTGTCCCGGGACACCTCACTGAAGCTTTCTTT. The V gene is TRBV6-5, the J gene TRBJ1-1; TRBD1 might be the D (6 bases). Germline CDR1 reads MNHEY; CDR2 reads SVGAGI. Trimming removed 5 bases at V and 4 bases at J, with 14 bases between. The CDR3 loop spans 14 amino acids.

The chain is built from TRBV4-1 and TRBJ1-1; 10 positions agree with TRBD1. The CDR3 sequence is 15 residues long. After removal of 5 bases from V and 4 bases from J, the junction contained 7 bases not matched to a gene. The germline V gene encodes CDR1 MGHRA and CDR2 YSYEKL. In DNA form, the CDR3 reads TGCGCCAGCAGCGTATGGGGGGACAGGGGCACTGAAGCTTTCTTT. It is translated as CASSVWGDRGTEAFF.

The chain employs TRBV6-5 and TRBJ1-2, with 11 bases identical to TRBD1. The CDR3 sequence is 16 residues long. V dropped 2 bases and J dropped 6; count of bases not matched to a gene: 8. CDR1 and CDR2 from the germline V gene are MNHEY and SVGAGI. CDR3 residues: CASSYAGTGGSDGYTF. CDR3 nucleotide sequence: TGTGCCAGCAGTTACGCGGGGACAGGGGGTAGTGATGGCTACACCTTC.

V is TRBV27 and J is TRBJ2-1; D uncertain. Germline values: CDR1 MNHEY, CDR2 SMNVEV (reference sequence). This CDR3 contains 15 residues. V lost 3 bases and J lost 1, with 10 bases in between. The CDR3 nucleotides read TGTGCCAGCAGTTTCGGAAGCCTTTCCTACAATGAGCAGTTCTTC. Translation: CASSFGSLSYNEQFF.

The chain recombines TRBV6-1 with TRBJ2-3, with TRBD2 matching 15 bases. V dropped 6 bases and J dropped 0; count of bases not matched to a gene: 16. CDR1 and CDR2 (germline): MNHNS, SASEGT. CDR3 length equals 21 residues. CDR3 DNA: TGTGCCAGCAGCCCTCACCCGGGACTAGCGGGGGGCCACCTAAGCACAGATACGCAGTATTTT. Protein: CASSPHPGLAGGHLSTDTQYF.

The CDR3 DNA reads TGCGCCAGCAGCCAAGATCTTACACTCGGCACAGATACGCAGTATTTT. It yields the protein CASSQDLTLGTDTQYF. The chain joins TRBV4-1 to TRBJ2-3; D not resolved. The CDR3 totals 16 residues. Trimming stripped 0 bases from V and 1 base from J, with 11 bases between. Germline V gene data show CDR1 as MGHRA and CDR2 as YSYEKL.

This clonotype was seen more than once but under ten times. This chain connects TRBV12-5 to TRBJ1-1; D is ambiguous. This CDR3 has 13 amino acids. V lost 5 bases and J 1 base, leaving 8 bases between the germline ends. Germline assignment: CDR1 LGHNT and CDR2 FRNRAP. The CDR3 DNA is TGTGCTAGTGGTCTGAGGCGGAACACTGAAGCTTTCTTT. Translating gives CASGLRRNTEAFF.

This clonotype was observed a few times. This chain uses TRBV27 with TRBJ2-1; TRBD2 matches at 12 bases. V shed 2 bases, J shed 3 bases, and the junction held 2 bases outside the gene matches. This CDR3 is 16 amino acids long. Germline V CDR1 and CDR2: MNHEY, SMNVEV (reference sequence). CDR3 DNA sequence: TGTGCCAGCAGTTTAGGACTAGCGGGGCACTACAATGAGCAGTTCTTC. It is translated as CASSLGLAGHYNEQFF.

The chain joins TRBV20-1 to TRBJ1-5, with 8 positions matching TRBD1. Per germline, CDR1 DFQATT and CDR2 SNEGSKA (reference sequence). The CDR3 extends over 16 amino acids. J lost 1 base, V lost 1 base, and 6 bases had no gene match. The CDR3 sequence is CSARVTGQGSNQPQHF. The CDR3 coding sequence is TGCAGTGCTAGAGTTACCGGACAGGGCAGCAATCAGCCCCAGCATTTT.

The chain joins TRBV6-2 or TRBV6-3 to TRBJ2-7; possible D gene TRBD2, 6 bases. The CDR3 covers 12 residues. V lost 8 bases to trimming and J lost 4 bases, with 12 bases between them. Germline V gene data show CDR1 as MNHEY and CDR2 as SVGEGT. The CDR3 here is CASRGSTYEQYV. The CDR3 bases are TGTGCCAGCCGGGGGTCGACATACGAGCAGTACGTC.

The gene calls are TRBV6-6 and TRBJ2-1; D possibly corresponds to TRBD2 (6 bases). This CDR3 has 17 amino acids. The V gene lost 0 bases and the J gene lost 1 base, with 13 bases spanning the gap. Per germline, CDR1 MNHNY and CDR2 SVGAGI (reference sequence). The CDR3: CASSYSVGGRSYNEQFF. The CDR3 DNA sequence: TGTGCCAGCAGTTACTCGGTGGGGGGACGATCCTACAATGAGCAGTTCTTC.

The rearrangement joins TRBV4-1 to TRBJ2-7; weak D call: TRBD2 (5 bases). CDR3 size: 12 residues. Germline loops: CDR1 MGHRA, CDR2 YSYEKL. Between the trimmed V and J ends, which lost 5 bases and 6 bases, there was a span of 11 bases. The CDR3 region has the DNA TGCGCCAGCAGCGGAGGAGTAGGCGAGCAGTACTTC. As protein: CASSGGVGEQYF.

Comments on this clonotype: A read error may explain this, as a much larger clone is one base away. V usage is TRBV12-3 or TRBV12-4 and J usage is TRBJ1-1; D gene ambiguous. CDR3 length: 16 amino acids. Trimming left V 1 base short and J 4 bases short, with 16 bases between. The CDR3 sequence is CASSLVPTLPGTEAFF. The CDR3 DNA is TGTGCCAGCAGTTTAGTCCCGACACTGCCGGGCACTGAAGCTTTCTTT.

This clonotype was seen more than once but under ten times. The gene calls are TRBV27 and TRBJ1-6; weak D call: TRBD1 (6 bases). Trimming left V 3 bases short and J 2 bases short, with 17 bases between. Germline lookup yields CDR1 MNHEY and CDR2 SMNVEV (reference sequence). There are 18 residues in the CDR3. The DNA for the CDR3 is TGTGCCAGCAGTTTTAAAGGGGGGGGTATCGCCTATAATTCACCCCTCCACTTT. Translated: CASSFKGGGIAYNSPLHF.

The rearrangement links TRBV19 to TRBJ2-7; D is unresolved. V gave up 6 bases and J gave up 9 bases, with 18 bases separating them. Per germline, CDR1 LNHDA and CDR2 SQIVND (reference sequence). CDR3 size: 13 residues. CDR3 DNA sequence: TGTGCCAGTAGCCTCCGTTCCCTATATGGGCAGTACTTC. Translating gives CASSLRSLYGQYF.

This chain joins TRBV5-1 and TRBJ2-3, with 7 bases that match TRBD2. The CDR3 is 16 amino acids. Germline lookup yields CDR1 SGHRS and CDR2 YFSETQ. Trimming removed 2 bases from V and 0 bases from J; junction bases left unmatched: 6. In DNA, the CDR3 is TGCGCCAGCAGCTTCCTAGCGGATACGAGCACAGATACGCAGTATTTT. Its translation: CASSFLADTSTDTQYF.

This clonotype has at least ten counts. V usage is TRBV12-3 or TRBV12-4 and J usage is TRBJ1-1; D gene ambiguous. CDR3 length: 11 amino acids. Between the trimmed V and J ends, which lost 8 bases and 4 bases, there was a span of 8 bases. CDR3 DNA sequence: TGTGCCAGCCCGGCGGGCACTGAAGCTTTCTTT. It encodes CASPAGTEAFF.

The chain recombines TRBV2 with TRBJ2-7; a possible D gene is TRBD1 (7 bases). CDR3 length equals 13 residues. Germline CDR1 reads SNHLY; CDR2 reads FYNNEI. Trimming shortened V by 10 bases and J by 7 bases, and 20 bases separated the two germline ends. The CDR3 here is CATRGRGDLEQYV. CDR3 DNA: TGTGCCACCCGCGGCAGGGGGGACTTGGAGCAGTACGTC.

The chain joins TRBV10-2 to TRBJ2-5; TRBD2 agrees at 9 bases. The CDR3 consists of 14 residues. The germline V gene has CDR1 WSHSY and CDR2 SAAADI. J was trimmed by 5 bases and V by 3 bases; bases with no gene match: 4. The CDR3 region has the DNA TGCGCCAGCAGTGAAGGACTAGCGAGGGAGACCCAGTACTTC. This translates into CASSEGLARETQYF.

This chain uses TRBV9 with TRBJ2-3; 12 bases line up with TRBD2. CDR3 length: 15 residues. Per germline, CDR1 SGDLS and CDR2 YYNGEE. V lost 4 bases and J lost 9; bases outside the gene matches: 9. The CDR3 DNA follows: TGTGCCAGCAGCCTTCGACTAGCGGGGGAGCAAACGCAGTATTTT. This codes for CASSLRLAGEQTQYF. The whole variable domain, filled in from reference TRBV9 and TRBJ2-3, reads DSGVTQTPKHLITATGQRVTLRCSPRSGDLSVYWYQQSLDQGLQFLIQYYNGEERAKGNILERFSAQQFPDLHSELNLSSLELGDSALYFCASSLRLAGEQTQYFGPGTRLTVL.

This clonotype was seen repeatedly, ten times or more. The germline gene is not matched at one end of the junction; a read error may be the cause. The chain is built from TRBV7-8 and TRBJ2-2; D is possibly TRBD1 (5 bases). The germline CDR1 and CDR2 sequences are SGHVS and FQNEAQ. The CDR3 has 15 amino acids. Here the CDR3 DNA reads TGTGCCAGCACCTTACCCCTAGGGGTCACCGGGGAGCTGTTTTTT. Encoded protein: CASTLPLGVTGELFF. Based on the CDR3 plus reference TRBV7-8 and TRBJ2-2, the full variable domain is GAGVSQSPRYKVAKRGQDVALRCDPISGHVSLFWYQQALGQGPEFLTYFQNEAQLDKSGLPSDRFFAERPEGSVSTLKIQRTQQEDSAVYLCASTLPLGVTGELFFGEGSRLTVL.

Here the CDR3 reads CASSARWGDKETQYF. CDR3 nucleotide sequence: TGTGCCAGCAGCGCCAGGTGGGGGGATAAAGAGACCCAGTACTTC. V is TRBV7-6 and J is TRBJ2-5; possible D gene TRBD2, 6 bases. The CDR3 loop spans 15 amino acids. In germline, CDR1 is SGHVS, CDR2 FNYEAQ. Trimming pared 5 bases from V and 3 bases from J, leaving 16 bases between.

This clonotype has just a few counts. The rearrangement joins TRBV2 to TRBJ2-7, with 7 bases identical to TRBD1. Germline CDR1 reads SNHLY; CDR2 reads FYNNEI. Trimming removed 4 bases from V and 9 bases from J; junction bases left unmatched: 0. The length of the CDR3 is 10 residues. This CDR3 is CASSGDRQYV. DNA of the CDR3: TGTGCCAGCAGTGGGGACAGGCAGTACGTC.

The V call is TRBV6-2 or TRBV6-3, the J call TRBJ1-1; D is perhaps TRBD1 (5 bases). The CDR3 is 15 residues long. With 7 bases removed from V and 6 bases from J, the gap between germline ends came to 21 bases. Germline V gives CDR1 MNHEY, CDR2 SVGEGT. The CDR3 DNA follows: TGTGCCAGCAACCCTGTTAGCAGGGTGGTCTCTGAAGCTTTCTTT. Protein product: CASNPVSRVVSEAFF.